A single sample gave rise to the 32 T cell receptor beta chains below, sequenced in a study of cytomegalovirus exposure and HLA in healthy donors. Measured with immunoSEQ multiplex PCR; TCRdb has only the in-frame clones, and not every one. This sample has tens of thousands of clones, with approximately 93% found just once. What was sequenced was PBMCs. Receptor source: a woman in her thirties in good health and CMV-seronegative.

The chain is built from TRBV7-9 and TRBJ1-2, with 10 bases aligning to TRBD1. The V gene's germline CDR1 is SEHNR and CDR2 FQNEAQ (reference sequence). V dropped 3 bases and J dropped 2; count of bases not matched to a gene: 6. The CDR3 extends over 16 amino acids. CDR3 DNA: TGTGCCAGCAGCTTTGACTGGACAGGGGGAAACTATGGCTACACCTTC. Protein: CASSFDWTGGNYGYTF.

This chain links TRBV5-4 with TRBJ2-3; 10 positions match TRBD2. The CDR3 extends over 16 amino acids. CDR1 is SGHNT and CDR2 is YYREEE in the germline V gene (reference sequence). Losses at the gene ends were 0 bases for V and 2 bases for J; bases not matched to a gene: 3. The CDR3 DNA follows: TGTGCCAGCAGCTTGGCCCTAGCGGGGGTCACAGATACGCAGTATTTT. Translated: CASSLALAGVTDTQYF.

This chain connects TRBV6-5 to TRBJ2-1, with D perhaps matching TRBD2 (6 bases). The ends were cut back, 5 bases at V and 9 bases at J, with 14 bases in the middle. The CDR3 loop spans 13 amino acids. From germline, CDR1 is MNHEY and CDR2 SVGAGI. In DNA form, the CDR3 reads TGTGCCAGCAGTGACGCTAGCGAGGGTGAGCAGTTCTTC. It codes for CASSDASEGEQFF.

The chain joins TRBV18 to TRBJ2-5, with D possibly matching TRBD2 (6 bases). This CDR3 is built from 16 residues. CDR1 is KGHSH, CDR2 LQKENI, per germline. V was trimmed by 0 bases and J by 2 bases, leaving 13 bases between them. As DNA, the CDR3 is TGTGCCAGCTCACCACCGTGGGACTCGCCTCAAGAGACCCAGTACTTC. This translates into CASSPPWDSPQETQYF.

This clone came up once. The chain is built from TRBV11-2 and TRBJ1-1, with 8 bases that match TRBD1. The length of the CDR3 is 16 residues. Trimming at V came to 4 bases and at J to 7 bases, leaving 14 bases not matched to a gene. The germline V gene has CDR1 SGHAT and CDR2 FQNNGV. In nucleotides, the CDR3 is TGTGCCAGCAGCTCCTCGGCCACGACAGGGGTAGTTGAAGCTTTCTTT. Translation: CASSSSATTGVVEAFF.

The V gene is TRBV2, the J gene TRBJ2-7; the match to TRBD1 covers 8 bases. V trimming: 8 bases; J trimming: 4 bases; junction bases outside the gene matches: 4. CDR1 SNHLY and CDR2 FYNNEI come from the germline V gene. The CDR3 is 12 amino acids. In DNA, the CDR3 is TGTGCCAGCCGTCGACAGGGGTACGAGCAGTACTTC. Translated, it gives CASRRQGYEQYF.

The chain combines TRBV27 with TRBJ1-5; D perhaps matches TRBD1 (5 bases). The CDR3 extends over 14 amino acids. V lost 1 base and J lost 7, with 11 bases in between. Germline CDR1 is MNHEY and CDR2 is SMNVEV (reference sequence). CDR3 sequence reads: CASSLWGEGQPQHF. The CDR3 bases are TGTGCCAGCAGTTTATGGGGGGAGGGCCAGCCCCAGCATTTT.

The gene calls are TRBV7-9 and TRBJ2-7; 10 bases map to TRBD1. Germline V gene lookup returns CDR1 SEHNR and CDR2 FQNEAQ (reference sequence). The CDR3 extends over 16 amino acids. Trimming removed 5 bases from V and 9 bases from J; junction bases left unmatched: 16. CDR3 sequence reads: CASSANTVGTGEWQYF. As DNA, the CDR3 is TGTGCCAGCAGCGCAAATACCGTGGGGACAGGGGAATGGCAGTACTTC. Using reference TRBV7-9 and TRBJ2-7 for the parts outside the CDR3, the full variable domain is DTGVSQNPRHKITKRGQNVTFRCDPISEHNRLYWYRQTLGQGPEFLTYFQNEAQLEKSRLLSDRFSAERPKGSFSTLEIQRTEQGDSAMYLCASSANTVGTGEWQYFGPGTRLTVT.

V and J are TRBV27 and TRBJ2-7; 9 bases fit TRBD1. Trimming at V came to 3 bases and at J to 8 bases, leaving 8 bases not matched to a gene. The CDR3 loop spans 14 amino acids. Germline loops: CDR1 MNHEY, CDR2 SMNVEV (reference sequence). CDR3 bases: TGTGCCAGCAGTTTGGCCACCGGGACAGGGAAGCAGTACTTC. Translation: CASSLATGTGKQYF.

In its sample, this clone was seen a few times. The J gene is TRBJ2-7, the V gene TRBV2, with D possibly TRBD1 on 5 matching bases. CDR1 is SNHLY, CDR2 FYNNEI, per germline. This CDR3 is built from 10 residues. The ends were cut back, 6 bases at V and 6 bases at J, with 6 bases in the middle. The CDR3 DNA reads TGTGCCAGCAGAACAGGCGAGCAGTACTTC. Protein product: CASRTGEQYF.

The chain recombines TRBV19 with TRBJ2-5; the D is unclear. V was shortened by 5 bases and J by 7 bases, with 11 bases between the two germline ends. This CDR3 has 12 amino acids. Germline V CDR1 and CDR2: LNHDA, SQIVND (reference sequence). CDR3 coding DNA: TGTGCCAGTAGTCGAGAGGTGGGGACCCAGTACTTC. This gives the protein CASSREVGTQYF. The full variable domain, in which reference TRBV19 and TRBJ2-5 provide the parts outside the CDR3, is DGGITQSPKYLFRKEGQNVTLSCEQNLNHDAMYWYRQDPGQGLRLIYYSQIVNDFQKGDIAEGYSVSREKKESFPLTVTSAQKNPTAFYLCASSREVGTQYFGPGTRLLVL.

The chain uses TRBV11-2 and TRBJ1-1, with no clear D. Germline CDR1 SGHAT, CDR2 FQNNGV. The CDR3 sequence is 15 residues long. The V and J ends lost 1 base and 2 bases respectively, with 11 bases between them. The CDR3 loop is CASSLGLTINTEAFF. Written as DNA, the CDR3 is TGTGCCAGCAGCTTAGGCCTAACGATAAACACTGAAGCTTTCTTT. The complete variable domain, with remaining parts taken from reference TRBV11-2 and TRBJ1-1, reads EAGVAQSPRYKIIEKRQSVAFWCNPISGHATLYWYQQILGQGPKLLIQFQNNGVVDDSQLPKDRFSAERLKGVDSTLKIQPAKLEDSAVYLCASSLGLTINTEAFFGQGTRLTVV.

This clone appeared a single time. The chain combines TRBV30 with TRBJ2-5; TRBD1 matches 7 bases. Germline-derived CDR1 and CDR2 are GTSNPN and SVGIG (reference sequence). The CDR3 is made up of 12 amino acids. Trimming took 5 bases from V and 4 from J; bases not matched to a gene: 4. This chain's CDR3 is CAWDRAIETQYF. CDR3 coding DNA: TGTGCCTGGGACAGGGCAATAGAGACCCAGTACTTC.

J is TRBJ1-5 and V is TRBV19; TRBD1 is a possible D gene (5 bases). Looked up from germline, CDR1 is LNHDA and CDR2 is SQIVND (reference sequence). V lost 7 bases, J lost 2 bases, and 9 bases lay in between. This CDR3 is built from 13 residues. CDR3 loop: CASTSTGNQPQHF. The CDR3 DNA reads TGTGCCAGTACCTCGACAGGCAATCAGCCCCAGCATTTT. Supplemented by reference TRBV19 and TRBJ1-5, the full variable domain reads DGGITQSPKYLFRKEGQNVTLSCEQNLNHDAMYWYRQDPGQGLRLIYYSQIVNDFQKGDIAEGYSVSREKKESFPLTVTSAQKNPTAFYLCASTSTGNQPQHFGDGTRLSIL.

The CDR3 region has the DNA TGTGCCAGTAGTATTCGGGTTAAGTATGGCTACACCTTC. This sequence encodes CASSIRVKYGYTF. The chain has TRBV19 and TRBJ1-2; no reliable D call. The CDR3 covers 13 residues. V was clipped by 3 bases and J by 5 bases, with 10 bases between them. Germline V CDR1 and CDR2: LNHDA, SQIVND (reference sequence).

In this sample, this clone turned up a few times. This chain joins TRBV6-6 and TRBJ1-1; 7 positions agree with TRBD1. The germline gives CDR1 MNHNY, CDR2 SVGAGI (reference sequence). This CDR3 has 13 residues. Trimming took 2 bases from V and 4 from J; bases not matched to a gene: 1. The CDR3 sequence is CASSYRGLTEAFF. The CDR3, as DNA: TGTGCCAGCAGTTACAGGGGGCTCACTGAAGCTTTCTTT.

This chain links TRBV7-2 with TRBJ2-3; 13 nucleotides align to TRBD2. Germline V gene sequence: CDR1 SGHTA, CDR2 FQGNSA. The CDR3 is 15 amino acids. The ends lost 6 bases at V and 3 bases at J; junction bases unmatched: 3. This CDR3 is CASRPTSGGTDTQYF. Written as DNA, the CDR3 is TGTGCCAGCAGACCGACTAGCGGGGGGACAGATACGCAGTATTTT.

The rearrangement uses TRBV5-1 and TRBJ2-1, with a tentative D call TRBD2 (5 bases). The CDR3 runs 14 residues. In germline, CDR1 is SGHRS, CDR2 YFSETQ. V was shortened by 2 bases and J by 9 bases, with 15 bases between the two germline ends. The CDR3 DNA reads TGCGCCAGCAGCTTACCGGGCGTGGAGGTTGAGCAGTTCTTC. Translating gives CASSLPGVEVEQFF.

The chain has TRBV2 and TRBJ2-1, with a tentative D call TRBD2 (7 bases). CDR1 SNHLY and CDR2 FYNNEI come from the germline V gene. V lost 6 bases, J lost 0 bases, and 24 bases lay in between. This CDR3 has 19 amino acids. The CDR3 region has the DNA TGTGCCAGCAGCCCTCAAGGTCTTGGGGGGGCGAACTCCTACAATGAGCAGTTCTTC. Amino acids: CASSPQGLGGANSYNEQFF.

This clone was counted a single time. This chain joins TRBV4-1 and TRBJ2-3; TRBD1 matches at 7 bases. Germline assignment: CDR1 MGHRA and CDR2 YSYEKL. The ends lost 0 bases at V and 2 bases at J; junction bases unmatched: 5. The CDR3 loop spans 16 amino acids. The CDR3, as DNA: TGCGCCAGCAGCCAAGATCCTAGGGGGCTCACAGATACGCAGTATTTT. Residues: CASSQDPRGLTDTQYF.

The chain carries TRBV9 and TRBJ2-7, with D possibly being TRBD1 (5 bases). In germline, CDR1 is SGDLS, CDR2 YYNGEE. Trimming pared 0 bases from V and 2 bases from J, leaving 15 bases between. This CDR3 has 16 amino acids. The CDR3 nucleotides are TGTGCCAGCAGCGTAGGATTCGGTGGGGCTACCTACGAGCAGTACTTC. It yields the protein CASSVGFGGATYEQYF.

CDR3 bases: TGTGCCAGCAGCTTAGAAGGGACAGGGGGCTATGGCTACACCTTC. Translation: CASSLEGTGGYGYTF. The chain uses TRBV11-2 and TRBJ1-2; TRBD1 matches at 11 bases. The CDR3 runs to 15 residues. The junction had 1 base not matched to a gene; V was cut back by 0 bases and J by 4 bases. Per the germline V gene, CDR1 is SGHAT and CDR2 is FQNNGV.

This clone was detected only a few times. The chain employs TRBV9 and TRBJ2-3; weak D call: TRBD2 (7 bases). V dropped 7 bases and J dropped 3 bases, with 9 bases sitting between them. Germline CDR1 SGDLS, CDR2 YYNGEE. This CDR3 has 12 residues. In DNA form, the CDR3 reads TGTGCCAGCGGGGGGGCAACAGATACGCAGTATTTT. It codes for CASGGATDTQYF.

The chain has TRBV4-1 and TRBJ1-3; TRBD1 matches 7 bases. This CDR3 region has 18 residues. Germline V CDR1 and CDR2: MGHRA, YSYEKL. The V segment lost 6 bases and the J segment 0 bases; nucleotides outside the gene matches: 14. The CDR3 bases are TGCGCCAGCAGTCGCGGCCGACAGGGACCACTCTCTGGAAACACCATATATTTT. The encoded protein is CASSRGRQGPLSGNTIYF.

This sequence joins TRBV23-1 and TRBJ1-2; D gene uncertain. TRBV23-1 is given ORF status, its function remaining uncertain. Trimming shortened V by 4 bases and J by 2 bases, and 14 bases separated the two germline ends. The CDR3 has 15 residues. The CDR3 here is CASSRRGSANYGYTF. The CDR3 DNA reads TGCGCCAGCAGTCGGCGAGGAAGTGCCAACTATGGCTACACCTTC.

The CDR3 nucleotides read TGTGCCAGCAGTCGATACACCGGGACTAGCGGGGACTACCAAGAGACCCAGTACTTC. Translating gives CASSRYTGTSGDYQETQYF. This sequence joins TRBV27 and TRBJ2-5; 13 nucleotides align to TRBD2. V trimming: 5 bases; J trimming: 0 bases; junction bases outside the gene matches: 12. CDR1 is MNHEY and CDR2 is SMNVEV in the germline V gene (reference sequence). The CDR3 spans 19 residues.

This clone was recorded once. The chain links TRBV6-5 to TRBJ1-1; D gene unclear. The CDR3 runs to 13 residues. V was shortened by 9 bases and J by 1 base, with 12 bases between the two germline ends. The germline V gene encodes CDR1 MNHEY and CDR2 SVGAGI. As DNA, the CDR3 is TGTGCCAGTACACGACGGGAGAACACTGAAGCTTTCTTT. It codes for CASTRRENTEAFF.

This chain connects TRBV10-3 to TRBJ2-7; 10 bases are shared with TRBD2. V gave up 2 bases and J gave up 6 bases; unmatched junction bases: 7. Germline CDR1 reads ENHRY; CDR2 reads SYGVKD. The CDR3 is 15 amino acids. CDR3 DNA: TGTGCCATCAGTGAGGCCCTACGGACTAGCGGCGAGCAGTACTTC. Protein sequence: CAISEALRTSGEQYF.

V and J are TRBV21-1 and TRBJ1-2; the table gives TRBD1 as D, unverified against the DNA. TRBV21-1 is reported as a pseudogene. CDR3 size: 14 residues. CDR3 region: CASSFPRGLYGYTF. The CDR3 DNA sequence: TGTGCCAGCAGCTTTCCGAGGGGGCTCTATGGCTACACCTTC.

This chain's CDR3 is CASSFGVAGGQETQYF. Written as DNA, the CDR3 is TGTGCCAGCAGTTTCGGGGTAGCGGGGGGACAAGAGACCCAGTACTTC. This chain links TRBV28 with TRBJ2-5; 10 bases agree with TRBD2. Germline V gives CDR1 MDHEN, CDR2 SYDVKM. This CDR3 has 16 amino acids. V lost 3 bases and J lost 2; bases outside the gene matches: 6.

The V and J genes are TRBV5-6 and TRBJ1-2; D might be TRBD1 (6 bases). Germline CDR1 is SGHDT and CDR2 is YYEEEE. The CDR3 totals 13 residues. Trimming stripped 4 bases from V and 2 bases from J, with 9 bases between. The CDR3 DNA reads TGTGCCAGCAGCCCGGGGGGCAACTATGGCTACACCTTC. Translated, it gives CASSPGGNYGYTF.

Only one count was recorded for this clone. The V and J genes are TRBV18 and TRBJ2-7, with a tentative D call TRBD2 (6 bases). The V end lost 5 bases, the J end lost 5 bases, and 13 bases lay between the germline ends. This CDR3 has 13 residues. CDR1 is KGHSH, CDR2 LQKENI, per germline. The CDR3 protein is CASSSWGGDEQYF. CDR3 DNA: TGTGCCAGCTCAAGTTGGGGCGGGGACGAGCAGTACTTC.